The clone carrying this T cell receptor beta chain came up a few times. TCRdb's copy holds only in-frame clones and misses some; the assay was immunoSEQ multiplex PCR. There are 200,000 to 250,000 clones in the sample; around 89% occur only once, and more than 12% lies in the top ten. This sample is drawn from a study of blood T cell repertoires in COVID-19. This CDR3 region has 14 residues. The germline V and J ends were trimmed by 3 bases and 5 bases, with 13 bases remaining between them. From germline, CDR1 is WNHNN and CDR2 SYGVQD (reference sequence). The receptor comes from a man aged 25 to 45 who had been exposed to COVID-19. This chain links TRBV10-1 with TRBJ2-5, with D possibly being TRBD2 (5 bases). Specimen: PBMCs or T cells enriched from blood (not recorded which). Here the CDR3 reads CASSESGNGETQYF. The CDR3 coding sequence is TGCGCCAGCAGTGAATCGGGGAACGGGGAGACCCAGTACTTC.